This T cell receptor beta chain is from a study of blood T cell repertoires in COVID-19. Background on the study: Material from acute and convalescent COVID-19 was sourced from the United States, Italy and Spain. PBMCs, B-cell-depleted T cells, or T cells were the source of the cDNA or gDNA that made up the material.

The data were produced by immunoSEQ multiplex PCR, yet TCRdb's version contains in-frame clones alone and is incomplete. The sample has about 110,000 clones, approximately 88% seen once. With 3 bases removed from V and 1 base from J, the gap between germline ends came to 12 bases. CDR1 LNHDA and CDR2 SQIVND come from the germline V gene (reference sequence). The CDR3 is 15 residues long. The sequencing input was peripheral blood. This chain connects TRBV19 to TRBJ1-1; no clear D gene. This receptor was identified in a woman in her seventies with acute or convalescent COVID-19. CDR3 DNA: TGTGCCAGTAGTATGGCGGGGAGTCCGAACACTGAAGCTTTCTTT. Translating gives CASSMAGSPNTEAFF.